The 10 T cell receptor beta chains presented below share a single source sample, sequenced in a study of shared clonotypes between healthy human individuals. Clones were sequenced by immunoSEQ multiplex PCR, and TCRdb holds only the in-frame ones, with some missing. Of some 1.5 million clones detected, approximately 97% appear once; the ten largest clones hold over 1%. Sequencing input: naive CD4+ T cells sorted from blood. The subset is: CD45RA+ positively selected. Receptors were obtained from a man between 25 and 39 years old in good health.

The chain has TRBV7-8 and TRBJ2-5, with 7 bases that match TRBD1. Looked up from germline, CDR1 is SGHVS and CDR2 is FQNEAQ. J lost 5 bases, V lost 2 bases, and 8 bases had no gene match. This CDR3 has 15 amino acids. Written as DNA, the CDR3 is TGTGCCAGCAGCTTAAGAGGGGCCAGGGGGGAGACCCAGTACTTC. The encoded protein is CASSLRGARGETQYF.

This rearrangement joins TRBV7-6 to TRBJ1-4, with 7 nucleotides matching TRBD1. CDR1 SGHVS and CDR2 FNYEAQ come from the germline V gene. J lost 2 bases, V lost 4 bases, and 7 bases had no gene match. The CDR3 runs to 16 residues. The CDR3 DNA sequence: TGTGCCAGCAGCTCCACCCTCAGGGGGACTAATGAAAAACTGTTTTTT. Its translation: CASSSTLRGTNEKLFF.

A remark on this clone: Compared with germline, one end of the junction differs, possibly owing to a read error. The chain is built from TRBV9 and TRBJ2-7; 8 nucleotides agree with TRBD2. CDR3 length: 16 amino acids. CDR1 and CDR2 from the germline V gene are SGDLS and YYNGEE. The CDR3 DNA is TGTGCCCGCAGCTATTCGGGGGGGGCGGGAGCCTACGAGCAGTACTTC. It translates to CARSYSGGAGAYEQYF.

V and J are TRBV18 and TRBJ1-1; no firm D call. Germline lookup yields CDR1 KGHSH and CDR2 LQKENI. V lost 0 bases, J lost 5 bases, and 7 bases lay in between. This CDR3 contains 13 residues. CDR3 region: CASSPPGITEAFF. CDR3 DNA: TGTGCCAGCTCACCACCAGGGATAACTGAAGCTTTCTTT.

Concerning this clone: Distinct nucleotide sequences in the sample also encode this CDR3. CDR3 sequence: CASSLWGGNTEAFF. The CDR3 bases are TGTGCCAGCAGTTTATGGGGGGGGAACACTGAAGCTTTCTTT. The V call is TRBV28, the J call TRBJ1-1; tentatively, D is TRBD1 (5 bases). Trimming removed 0 bases from V and 1 base from J, with 6 bases in between. The CDR3 length is 14 residues. Germline lookup yields CDR1 MDHEN and CDR2 SYDVKM.

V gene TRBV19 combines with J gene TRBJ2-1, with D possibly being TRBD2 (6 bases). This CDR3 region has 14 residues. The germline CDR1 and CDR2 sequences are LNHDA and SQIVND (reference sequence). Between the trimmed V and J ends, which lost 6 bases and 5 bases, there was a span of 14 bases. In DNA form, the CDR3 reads TGTGCCAGTAGCCCAAGGTTAGCGGACAATGAGCAGTTCTTC. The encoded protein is CASSPRLADNEQFF.

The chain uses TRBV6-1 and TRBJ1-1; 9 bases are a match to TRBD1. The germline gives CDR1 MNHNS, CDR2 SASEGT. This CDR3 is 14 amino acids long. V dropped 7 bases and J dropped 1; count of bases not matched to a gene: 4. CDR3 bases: TGTGCCAGCACCCCGGGACAGGGGAACACTGAAGCTTTCTTT. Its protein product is CASTPGQGNTEAFF.

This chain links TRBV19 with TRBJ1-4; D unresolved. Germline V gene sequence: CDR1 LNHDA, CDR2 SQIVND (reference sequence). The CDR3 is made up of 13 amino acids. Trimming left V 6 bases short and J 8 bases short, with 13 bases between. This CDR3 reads CASSNARNEKLFF. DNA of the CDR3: TGTGCCAGTAGCAACGCACGAAACGAAAAACTGTTTTTT.

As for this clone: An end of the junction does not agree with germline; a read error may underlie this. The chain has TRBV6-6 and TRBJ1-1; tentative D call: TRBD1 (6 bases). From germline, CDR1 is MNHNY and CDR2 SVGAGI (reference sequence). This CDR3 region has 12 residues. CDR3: CASSAGGTETFF. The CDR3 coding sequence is TGTGCCAGCAGTGCCGGGGGCACTGAAACTTTCTTT.

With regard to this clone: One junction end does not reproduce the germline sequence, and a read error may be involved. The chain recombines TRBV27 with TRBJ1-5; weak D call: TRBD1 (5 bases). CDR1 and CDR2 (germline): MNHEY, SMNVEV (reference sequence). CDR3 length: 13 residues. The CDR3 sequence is CASGFRVSQPQHF. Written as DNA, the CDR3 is TGTGCCAGCGGTTTCAGGGTTTCTCAGCCCCAGCATTTT.